Listed below are T cell receptor beta chains from one sample, sequenced in a study of cytomegalovirus exposure and HLA in healthy donors. The assay was immunoSEQ multiplex PCR, and TCRdb's table has in-frame clones only and misses some. Of 250,000 to 300,000 clones in the sample, 80% to 95% were seen once. The material sequenced was PBMCs. The receptors shown here come from a girl aged 2-9 years in good health and CMV-seronegative. Both conserved end residues are trimmed from each CDR3.

j_call cdr3_length v_call cdr3_aa
TRBJ1-1 13 TRBV5-1 ASSLAGDKNTEAF
TRBJ2-1 12 TRBV6-5 ASSPHSGGNEQF
TRBJ2-7 13 TRBV10-2 ASNLTSGVRYEQY
TRBJ2-2 14 TRBV2 ASSDSGGRVTGELF
TRBJ2-5 12 TRBV18 ASSLIGGTETQY
TRBJ2-1 11 TRBV5-6 ASSFGTVNEQF
TRBJ1-5 16 TRBV30 AWSVGTGGLYSNQPQH
TRBJ2-7 13 TRBV11-2 ASSLMALGSYEQY
TRBJ1-4 10 TRBV30 AWTGQNEKLF
TRBJ2-5 10 TRBV18 ASSPGGETQY
TRBJ2-5 14 TRBV4-1 ASSQLGQMDRETQY
TRBJ1-2 11 TRBV27 ASSQGLEYGYT
TRBJ1-4 11 TRBV18 ASSPGLNEKLF
TRBJ1-4 14 TRBV7-2 ASSRYSTGANEKLF
TRBJ1-4 12 TRBV4-1 ASSDVTGWEKLF
TRBJ2-7 13 TRBV11-2 ASSFRTGSGYEQY
TRBJ2-1 12 TRBV7-2 ASSGTRTSNEQF
TRBJ2-6 13 TRBV6-1 AGVQGSSGANVLT
TRBJ2-2 17 TRBV5-1 ASSWMPTSGGANTGELF
TRBJ1-1 12 TRBV5-6 ASSFVGGITEAF
TRBJ1-2 9 TRBV6-1 ASSDGAGAN
TRBJ2-5 13 TRBV9 ASSSSPDIQETQY
TRBJ1-2 13 TRBV6-5 ASTSTGSINYGYT
TRBJ1-2 12 TRBV14 ASSRALGQGGYT
TRBJ2-1 11 TRBV5-1 ASSLGQDNEQF
TRBJ1-4 11 TRBV29-1 SVEDPGGEKLF
TRBJ2-3 13 TRBV27 ASSLVTSGSDTQY
TRBJ2-1 12 TRBV6-5 ASIGFNEGPEQF
TRBJ2-3 13 TRBV7-2 ASRQPGLPTDTQY
TRBJ2-1 14 TRBV5-1 ASSPPHSGGEGEQF
TRBJ2-7 15 TRBV27 ASSPGLAGGLEHEQY
TRBJ2-3 12 TRBV15 ATSGPGGIDTQY
TRBJ2-7 14 TRBV18 ASSPTLGTGPNEQY
TRBJ1-1 12 TRBV30 AWSPWTQNTEAF
TRBJ2-1 13 TRBV10-2 ASRNTGGPANEQF
TRBJ2-7 12 TRBV7-6 ASSLAFQGGEQY